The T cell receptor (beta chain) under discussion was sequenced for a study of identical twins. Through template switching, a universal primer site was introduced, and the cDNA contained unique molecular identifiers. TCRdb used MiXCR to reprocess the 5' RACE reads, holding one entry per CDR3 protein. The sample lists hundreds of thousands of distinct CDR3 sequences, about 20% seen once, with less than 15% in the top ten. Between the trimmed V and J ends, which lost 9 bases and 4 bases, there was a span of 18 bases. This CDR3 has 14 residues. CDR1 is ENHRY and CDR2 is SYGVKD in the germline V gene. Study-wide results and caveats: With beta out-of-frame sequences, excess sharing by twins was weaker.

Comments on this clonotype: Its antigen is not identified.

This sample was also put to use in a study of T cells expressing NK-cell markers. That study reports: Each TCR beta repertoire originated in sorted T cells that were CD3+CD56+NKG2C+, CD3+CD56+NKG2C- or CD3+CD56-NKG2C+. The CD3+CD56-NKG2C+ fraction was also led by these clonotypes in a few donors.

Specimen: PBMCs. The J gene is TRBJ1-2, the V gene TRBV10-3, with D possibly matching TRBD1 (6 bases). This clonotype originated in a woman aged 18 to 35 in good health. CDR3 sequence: CAIKPAGDTYGYTF. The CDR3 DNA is TGTGCCATTAAGCCGGCAGGGGACACCTATGGCTACACCTTC.